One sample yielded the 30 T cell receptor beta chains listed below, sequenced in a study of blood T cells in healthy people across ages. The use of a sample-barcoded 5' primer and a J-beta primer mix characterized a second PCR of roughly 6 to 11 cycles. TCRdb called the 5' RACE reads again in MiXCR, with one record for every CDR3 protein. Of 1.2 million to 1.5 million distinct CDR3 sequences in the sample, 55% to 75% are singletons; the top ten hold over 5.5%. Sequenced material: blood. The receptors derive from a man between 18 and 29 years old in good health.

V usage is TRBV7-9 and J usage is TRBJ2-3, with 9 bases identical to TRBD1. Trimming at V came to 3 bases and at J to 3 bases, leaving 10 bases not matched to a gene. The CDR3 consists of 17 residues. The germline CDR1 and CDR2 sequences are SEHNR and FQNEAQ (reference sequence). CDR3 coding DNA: TGTGCCAGCAGCTTCTTACCTGGACAGGGGAGTACAGATACGCAGTATTTT. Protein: CASSFLPGQGSTDTQYF.

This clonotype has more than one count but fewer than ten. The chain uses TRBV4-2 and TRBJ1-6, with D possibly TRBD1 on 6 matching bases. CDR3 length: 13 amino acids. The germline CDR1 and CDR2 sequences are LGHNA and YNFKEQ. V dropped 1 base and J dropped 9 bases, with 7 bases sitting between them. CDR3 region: CASSQGRGSPLHF. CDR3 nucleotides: TGTGCCAGCAGCCAAGGCAGGGGTTCACCCCTCCACTTT.

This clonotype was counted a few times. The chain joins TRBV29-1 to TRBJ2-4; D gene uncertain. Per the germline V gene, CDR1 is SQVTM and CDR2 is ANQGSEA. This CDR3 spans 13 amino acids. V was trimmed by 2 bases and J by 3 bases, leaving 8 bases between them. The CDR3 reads CSVEMMDKNIQYF. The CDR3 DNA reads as TGCAGCGTTGAAATGATGGACAAAAACATTCAGTACTTC.

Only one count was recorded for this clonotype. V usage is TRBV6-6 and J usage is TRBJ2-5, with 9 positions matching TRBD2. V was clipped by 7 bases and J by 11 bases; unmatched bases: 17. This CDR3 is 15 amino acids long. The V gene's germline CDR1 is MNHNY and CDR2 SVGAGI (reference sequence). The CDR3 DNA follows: TGTGCCAGCAAATTAGCGGGAGACTCCTACAATGAGCAGTACTTC. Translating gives CASKLAGDSYNEQYF.

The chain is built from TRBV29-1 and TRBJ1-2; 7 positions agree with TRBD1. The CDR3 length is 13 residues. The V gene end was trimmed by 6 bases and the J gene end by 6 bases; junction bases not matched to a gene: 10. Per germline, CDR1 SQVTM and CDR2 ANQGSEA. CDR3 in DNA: TGCAGCGTCAGGACAGGAGAAAGGGATGGCTACACCTTC. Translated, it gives CSVRTGERDGYTF.

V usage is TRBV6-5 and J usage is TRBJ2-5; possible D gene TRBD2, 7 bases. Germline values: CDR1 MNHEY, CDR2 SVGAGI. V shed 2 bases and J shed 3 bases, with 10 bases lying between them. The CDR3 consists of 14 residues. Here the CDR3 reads CASSYGGAKETQYF. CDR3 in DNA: TGTGCCAGCAGTTACGGGGGGGCTAAAGAGACCCAGTACTTC.

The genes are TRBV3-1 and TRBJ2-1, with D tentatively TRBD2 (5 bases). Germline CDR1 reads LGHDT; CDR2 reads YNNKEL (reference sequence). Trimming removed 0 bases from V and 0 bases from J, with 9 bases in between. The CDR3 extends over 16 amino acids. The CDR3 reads CASSQDSTSSYNEQFF. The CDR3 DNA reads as TGTGCCAGCAGCCAAGATTCTACTAGCTCCTACAATGAGCAGTTCTTC.

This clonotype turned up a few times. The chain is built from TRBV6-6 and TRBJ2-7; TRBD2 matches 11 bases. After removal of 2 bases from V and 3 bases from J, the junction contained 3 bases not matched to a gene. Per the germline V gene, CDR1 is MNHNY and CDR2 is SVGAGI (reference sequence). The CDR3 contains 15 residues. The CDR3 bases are TGTGCCAGCAGTTACGGGACTAGCGGACTCTACGAGCAGTACTTC. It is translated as CASSYGTSGLYEQYF.

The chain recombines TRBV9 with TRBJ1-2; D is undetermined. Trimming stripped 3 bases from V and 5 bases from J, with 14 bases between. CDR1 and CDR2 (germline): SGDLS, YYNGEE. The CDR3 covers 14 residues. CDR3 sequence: CASSDVGYGYGYTF. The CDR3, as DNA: TGTGCCAGCAGCGATGTTGGGTATGGGTATGGCTACACCTTC.

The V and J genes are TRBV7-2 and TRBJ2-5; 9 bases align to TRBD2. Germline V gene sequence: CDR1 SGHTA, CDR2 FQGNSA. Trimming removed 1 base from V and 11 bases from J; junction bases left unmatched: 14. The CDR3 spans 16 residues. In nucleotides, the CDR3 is TGTGCCAGCAGCTTAGAACGAGCGGGAGGAGTTGGGGAGCAGTACTTC. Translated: CASSLERAGGVGEQYF.

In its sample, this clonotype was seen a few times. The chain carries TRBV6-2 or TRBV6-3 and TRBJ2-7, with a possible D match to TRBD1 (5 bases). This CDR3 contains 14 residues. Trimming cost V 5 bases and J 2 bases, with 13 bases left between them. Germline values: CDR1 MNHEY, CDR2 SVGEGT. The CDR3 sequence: CASSMTELTYEQYF. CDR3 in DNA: TGTGCCAGCAGTATGACAGAACTAACCTACGAGCAGTACTTC.

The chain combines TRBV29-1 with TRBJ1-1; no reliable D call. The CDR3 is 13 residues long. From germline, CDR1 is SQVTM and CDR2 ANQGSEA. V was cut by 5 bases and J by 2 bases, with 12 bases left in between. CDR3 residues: CSVHGRTNTEAFF. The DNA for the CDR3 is TGCAGCGTTCACGGACGGACCAACACTGAAGCTTTCTTT.

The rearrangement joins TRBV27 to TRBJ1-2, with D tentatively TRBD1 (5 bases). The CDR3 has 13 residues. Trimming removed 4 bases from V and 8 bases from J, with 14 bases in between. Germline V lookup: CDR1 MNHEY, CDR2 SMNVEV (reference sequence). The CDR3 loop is CASSSRGVRGYTF. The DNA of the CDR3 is TGTGCCAGCAGTTCTAGGGGAGTGCGAGGCTACACCTTC.

Here the CDR3 DNA reads TGCGCCAGCAGCCAAGATACTTACGCGGGAAATATATACAATGAGCAGTTCTTC. It codes for CASSQDTYAGNIYNEQFF. The chain combines TRBV4-1 with TRBJ2-1, with a possible D match to TRBD2 (6 bases). The CDR3 spans 18 residues. CDR1 is MGHRA and CDR2 is YSYEKL in the germline V gene. The V end was cut by 0 bases, the J end by 4 bases, with 19 bases between.

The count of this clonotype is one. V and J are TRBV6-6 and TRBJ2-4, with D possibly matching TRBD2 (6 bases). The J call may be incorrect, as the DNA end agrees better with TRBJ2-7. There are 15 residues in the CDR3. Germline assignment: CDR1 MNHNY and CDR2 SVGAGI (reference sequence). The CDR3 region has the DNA TGTGCCACCTTGGTGGCGGGAATCGACGGCTACGAGCAGTACTTC. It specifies CATLVAGIDGYEQYF.

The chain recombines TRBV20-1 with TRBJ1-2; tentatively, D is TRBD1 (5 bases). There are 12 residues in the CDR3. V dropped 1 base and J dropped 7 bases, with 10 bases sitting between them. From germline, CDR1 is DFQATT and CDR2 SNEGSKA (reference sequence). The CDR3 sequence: CSARAGTRGYTF. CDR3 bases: TGCAGTGCTAGAGCCGGGACCCGTGGCTACACCTTC.

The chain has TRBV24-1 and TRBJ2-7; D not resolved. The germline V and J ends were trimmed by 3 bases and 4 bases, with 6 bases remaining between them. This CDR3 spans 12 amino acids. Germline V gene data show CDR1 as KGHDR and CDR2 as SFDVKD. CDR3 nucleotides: TGTGCCACCAGTGATGATGGGTACGAGCAGTACTTC. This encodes CATSDDGYEQYF.

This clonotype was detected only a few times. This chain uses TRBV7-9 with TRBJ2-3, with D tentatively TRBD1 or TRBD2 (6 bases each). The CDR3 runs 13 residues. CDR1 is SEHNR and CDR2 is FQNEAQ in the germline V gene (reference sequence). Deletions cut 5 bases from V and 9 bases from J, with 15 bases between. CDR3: CASSGGPAGTQYF. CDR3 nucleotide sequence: TGTGCCAGCAGCGGGGGGCCCGCGGGGACGCAGTATTTT.

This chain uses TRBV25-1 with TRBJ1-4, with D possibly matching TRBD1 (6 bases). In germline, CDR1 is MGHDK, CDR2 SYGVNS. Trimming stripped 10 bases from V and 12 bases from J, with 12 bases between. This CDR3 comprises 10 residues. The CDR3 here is CATQGRELFF. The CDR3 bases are TGTGCCACCCAGGGGAGGGAACTGTTTTTT. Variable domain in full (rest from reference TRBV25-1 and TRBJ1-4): EADIYQTPRYLVIGTGKKITLECSQTMGHDKMYWYQQDPGMELHLIHYSYGVNSTEKGDLSSESTVSRIRTEHFPLTLESARPSHTSQYLCATQGRELFFGSGTQLSVL.

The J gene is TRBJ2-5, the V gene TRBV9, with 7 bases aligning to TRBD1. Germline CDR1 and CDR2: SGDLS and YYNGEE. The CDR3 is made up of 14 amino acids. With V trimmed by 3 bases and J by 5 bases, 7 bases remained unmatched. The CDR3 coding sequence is TGTGCCAGCAGCGAAACAGGGGTCGGGGAGACCCAGTACTTC. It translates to CASSETGVGETQYF.

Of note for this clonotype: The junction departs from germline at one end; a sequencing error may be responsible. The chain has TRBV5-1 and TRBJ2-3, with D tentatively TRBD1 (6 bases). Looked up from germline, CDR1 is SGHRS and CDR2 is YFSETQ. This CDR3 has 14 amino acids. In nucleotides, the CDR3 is TGCGCCAGCAGCTCTGGACAGTACACAGAGACGCAGTATTTT. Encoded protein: CASSSGQYTETQYF.

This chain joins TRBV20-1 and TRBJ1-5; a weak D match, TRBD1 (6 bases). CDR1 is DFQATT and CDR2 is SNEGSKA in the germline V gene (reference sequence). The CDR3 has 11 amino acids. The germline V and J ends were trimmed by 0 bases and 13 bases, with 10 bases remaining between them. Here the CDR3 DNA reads TGCAGTGCTAGAGATCTAACAGGGCAGCATTTT. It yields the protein CSARDLTGQHF.

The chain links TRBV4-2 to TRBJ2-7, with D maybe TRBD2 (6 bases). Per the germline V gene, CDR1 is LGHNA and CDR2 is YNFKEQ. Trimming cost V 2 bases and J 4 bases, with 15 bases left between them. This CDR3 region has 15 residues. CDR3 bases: TGTGCCAGCAGCCAATGGCGGGAAAACTCTTACGAGCAGTACTTC. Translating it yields CASSQWRENSYEQYF.

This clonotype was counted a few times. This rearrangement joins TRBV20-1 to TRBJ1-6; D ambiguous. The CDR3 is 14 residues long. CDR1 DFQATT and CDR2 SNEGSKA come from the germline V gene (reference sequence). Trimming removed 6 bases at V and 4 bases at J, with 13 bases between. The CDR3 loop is CSAREIGYNSPLHF. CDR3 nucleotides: TGCAGTGCCCGGGAGATTGGGTATAATTCACCCCTCCACTTT.

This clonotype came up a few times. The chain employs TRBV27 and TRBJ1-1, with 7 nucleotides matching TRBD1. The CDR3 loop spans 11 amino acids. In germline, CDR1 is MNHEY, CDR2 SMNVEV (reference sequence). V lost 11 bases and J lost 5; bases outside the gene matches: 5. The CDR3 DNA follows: TGTGCCTCAAAACAGGGGACTGAAGCTTTCTTT. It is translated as CASKQGTEAFF.

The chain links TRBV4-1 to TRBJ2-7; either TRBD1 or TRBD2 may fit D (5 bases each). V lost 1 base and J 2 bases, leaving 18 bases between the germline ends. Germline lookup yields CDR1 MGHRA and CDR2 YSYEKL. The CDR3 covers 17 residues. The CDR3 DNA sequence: TGCGCCAGCAGCCAAGTCCTCGGGGAGAGGGGAACCTACGAGCAGTACTTC. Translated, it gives CASSQVLGERGTYEQYF.

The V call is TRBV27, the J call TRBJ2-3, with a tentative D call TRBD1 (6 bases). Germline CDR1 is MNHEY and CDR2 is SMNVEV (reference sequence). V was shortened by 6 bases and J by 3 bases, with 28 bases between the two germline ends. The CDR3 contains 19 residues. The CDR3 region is CASRVQGPLPSPWTDTQYF. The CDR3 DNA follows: TGTGCCAGCAGGGTACAGGGACCCCTCCCCAGCCCCTGGACAGATACGCAGTATTTT.

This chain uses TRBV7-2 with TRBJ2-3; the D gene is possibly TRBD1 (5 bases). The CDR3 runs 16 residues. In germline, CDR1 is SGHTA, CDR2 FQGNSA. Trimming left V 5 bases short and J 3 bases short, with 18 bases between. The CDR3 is CASSRVGLVGTDTQYF. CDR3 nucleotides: TGTGCCAGCAGCCGAGTGGGGCTAGTGGGGACAGATACGCAGTATTTT. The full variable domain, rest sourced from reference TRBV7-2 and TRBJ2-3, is GAGVSQSPSNKVTEKGKDVELRCDPISGHTALYWYRQSLGQGLEFLIYFQGNSAPDKSGLPSDRFSAERTGGSVSTLTIQRTQQEDSAVYLCASSRVGLVGTDTQYFGPGTRLTVL.

The CDR3 is CASSQDFWGQEGGYTF. In DNA, the CDR3 is TGTGCCAGCAGCCAAGATTTTTGGGGACAGGAGGGTGGCTACACCTTC. The chain recombines TRBV3-1 with TRBJ1-2; 8 bases align to TRBD1. After removal of 0 bases from V and 7 bases from J, the junction contained 10 bases not matched to a gene. Per germline, CDR1 LGHDT and CDR2 YNNKEL (reference sequence). CDR3 size: 16 residues.

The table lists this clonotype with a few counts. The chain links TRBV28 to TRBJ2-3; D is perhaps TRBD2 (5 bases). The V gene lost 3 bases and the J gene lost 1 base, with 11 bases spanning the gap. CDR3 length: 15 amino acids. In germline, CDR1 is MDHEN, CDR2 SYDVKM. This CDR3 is CASSFLARGTDTQYF. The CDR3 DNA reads TGTGCCAGCAGTTTTCTAGCCCGGGGCACAGATACGCAGTATTTT.